The source of this TCR beta chain is a study of cytomegalovirus exposure and HLA in healthy donors. Study results and caveats: Analysis was carried out at a later point, and it linked a missense DCLRE1C variant to TCR beta V- and J-gene trimming. The classifier was said to identify cytomegalovirus status with high specificity and sensitivity. A later analysis showed TCR association rates differing by HLA locus, peaking at DRB1 and lowest at HLA-C.

This clone was picked up one time. Its specificity is not known. The PCR used 60 Vbeta and 13 Jbeta primers. Measured with immunoSEQ multiplex PCR; TCRdb has only the in-frame clones, and not every one. The sample has 130,000 or so clones; roughly 76% are singletons. The clonotype was recovered from a female donor in good health and CMV-seronegative. Sequences were obtained from PBMCs.

The CDR3 bases are TGTGCCAGCAGAGCACGGACAGGGGTCGACCTTGAAGCTTTCTTT. It codes for CASRARTGVDLEAFF. V is TRBV6-5 and J is TRBJ1-1, with 9 bases aligning to TRBD1. V was pared by 6 bases and J by 7 bases, with 12 bases of the junction left unmatched. In germline, CDR1 is MNHEY, CDR2 SVGAGI. This CDR3 is 15 amino acids long.